This is a list of T cell receptor beta chains from one sample in a study of blood T cell repertoires in COVID-19. Method: immunoSEQ multiplex PCR; TCRdb's copy keeps in-frame clones and lacks some. The sample consists of roughly 200,000 clones, about 84% of them appearing once. Sequenced material: peripheral blood. The receptors were gathered from an older person with COVID-19, enrolled during active disease. Each CDR3 is given without its conserved first and last residue.

V: TRBV7-2; J: TRBJ2-1; CDR3: ASSLSAYNEQF
V: TRBV19; J: TRBJ2-2; CDR3: ASSIDGGVNTGELF
V: TRBV21-1; J: TRBJ2-5; CDR3: ASSKGEGEGGSEETQY
V: TRBV10-3; J: TRBJ2-1; CDR3: AIRERGSYNEQF
V: TRBV18; J: TRBJ2-7; CDR3: ASSPTGVGTADYEQY
V: TRBV6-5; J: TRBJ1-2; CDR3: ASSWGLEGYT
V: TRBV7-9; J: TRBJ2-5; CDR3: ASSSGTGGVQETQY
V: TRBV19; J: TRBJ2-7; CDR3: ASSPHLSGEQY
V: TRBV5-5; J: TRBJ2-1; CDR3: ASSPRTGTSYNEQF
V: TRBV7-9; J: TRBJ1-1; CDR3: ASSYGQQAF
V: TRBV4-1; J: TRBJ2-7; CDR3: ASSHEAGTGNYEQY
V: TRBV15; J: TRBJ2-2; CDR3: ATSSRDIWTGELF
V: TRBV6-5; J: TRBJ1-3; CDR3: ASSSIGSGNTIY
V: TRBV18; J: TRBJ1-6; CDR3: ASSPRPGPDNSPLH
V: TRBV3-1/TRBV3-2; J: TRBJ2-3; CDR3: ASSQEGTGEVSDTQY
V: TRBV11-3; J: TRBJ2-3; CDR3: ASSLGVLSGGTDTQY
V: TRBV7-2; J: TRBJ2-5; CDR3: ASSSGTETQY
V: TRBV5-1; J: TRBJ2-1; CDR3: ASSPPPTLAGVLSSYNEQF
V: TRBV7-9; J: TRBJ1-1; CDR3: ASSSRTGVDTEAF
V: TRBV28; J: TRBJ1-5; CDR3: ASSSILRDSTGLQPQH
V: TRBV10-3; J: TRBJ1-5; CDR3: AISESTGWPQH
V: TRBV9; J: TRBJ1-1; CDR3: ASSVEGAGTEAF
V: TRBV30; J: TRBJ2-2; CDR3: AWSMGLAGAGELF
V: TRBV9; J: TRBJ1-2; CDR3: ASSVEGVGRYT
V: TRBV6-5; J: TRBJ1-2; CDR3: ASSYSPSYGYT
V: TRBV19; J: TRBJ2-7; CDR3: ASSPLDRGHEQY
V: TRBV7-3; J: TRBJ2-1; CDR3: ASSLSVAGGPGNEQF
V: TRBV28; J: TRBJ2-3; CDR3: ASSPDRIPKVGWTQY
V: TRBV2; J: TRBJ1-6; CDR3: ASSAGDRQYNSPLH
V: TRBV7-2; J: TRBJ1-1; CDR3: ASNPQGSYTEAF
V: TRBV5-1; J: TRBJ2-5; CDR3: ASSLQVGGETQY
V: TRBV14; J: TRBJ2-1; CDR3: ASSSGRFYNEQF
V: TRBV24-1; J: TRBJ2-7; CDR3: ATSASGSSSYEQY
V: TRBV9; J: TRBJ2-3; CDR3: ASSVDPHSSPDTQY
V: TRBV19; J: TRBJ1-3; CDR3: ASSLQGGPGNTIY
V: TRBV19; J: TRBJ1-5; CDR3: ASSMATGTIGLSQH
V: TRBV6-5; J: TRBJ1-1; CDR3: ASSYSLDTEAF
V: TRBV11-3; J: TRBJ2-7; CDR3: ASSPRRGIGEQY
V: TRBV6-5; J: TRBJ2-1; CDR3: ASSYSSREQF
V: TRBV29-1; J: TRBJ1-5; CDR3: SVELAGGVISNQPQH
V: TRBV9; J: TRBJ2-7; CDR3: ASSVSGVGYEQY
V: TRBV7-2; J: TRBJ1-1; CDR3: ASSLARLNTEAF
V: TRBV7-8; J: TRBJ2-7; CDR3: ASSPGLFYEQY
V: TRBV11-2; J: TRBJ2-3; CDR3: ASSAGAGGPDTQY
V: TRBV18; J: TRBJ2-3; CDR3: ASSPAGGATDTQY
V: TRBV2; J: TRBJ2-3; CDR3: ASSRDIGDTQY
V: TRBV18; J: TRBJ2-3; CDR3: ASSPMTGSTDTQY
V: TRBV30; J: TRBJ2-5; CDR3: AWGDGRETQY
V: TRBV24-1; J: TRBJ2-2; CDR3: ATRGQGATGELF
V: TRBV27; J: TRBJ1-1; CDR3: ASRQREVNTEAF
V: TRBV18; J: TRBJ2-3; CDR3: ASSPRRLAGEGDTQY
V: TRBV27; J: TRBJ1-2; CDR3: ASSVISRTGVHGYT
V: TRBV7-2; J: TRBJ1-5; CDR3: ASSLGTGRNQPQH
V: TRBV20-1; J: TRBJ2-7; CDR3: SATNSEQY
V: TRBV30; J: TRBJ1-2; CDR3: AWRRGGYT
V: TRBV27; J: TRBJ2-3; CDR3: ASSLRTGYSGGQTDTQY
V: TRBV5-5; J: TRBJ1-5; CDR3: ASSATFKTGNQPQH
V: TRBV7-8; J: TRBJ2-7; CDR3: ASSPPGGGAGSYEQY
V: TRBV4-3; J: TRBJ1-3; CDR3: ASSQGAGSGNTIY
V: TRBV6-5; J: TRBJ2-7; CDR3: ASSFRWGGREQY